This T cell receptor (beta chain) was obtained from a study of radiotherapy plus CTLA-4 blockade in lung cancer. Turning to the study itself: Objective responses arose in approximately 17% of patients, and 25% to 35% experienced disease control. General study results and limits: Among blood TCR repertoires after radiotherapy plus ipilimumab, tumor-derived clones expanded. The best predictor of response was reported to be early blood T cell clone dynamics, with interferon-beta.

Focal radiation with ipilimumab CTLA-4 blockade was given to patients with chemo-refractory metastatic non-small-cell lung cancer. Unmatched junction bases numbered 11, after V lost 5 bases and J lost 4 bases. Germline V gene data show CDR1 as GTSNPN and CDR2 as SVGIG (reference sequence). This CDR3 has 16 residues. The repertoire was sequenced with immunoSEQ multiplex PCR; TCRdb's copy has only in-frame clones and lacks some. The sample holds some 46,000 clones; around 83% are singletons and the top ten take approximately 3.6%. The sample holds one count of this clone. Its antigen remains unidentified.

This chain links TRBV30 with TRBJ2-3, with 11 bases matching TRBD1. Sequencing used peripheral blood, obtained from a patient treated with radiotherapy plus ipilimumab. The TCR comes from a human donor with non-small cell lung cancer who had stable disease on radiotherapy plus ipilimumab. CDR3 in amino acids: CAWGTGTGGRADTQYF. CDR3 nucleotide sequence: TGTGCCTGGGGTACCGGGACAGGGGGTCGCGCAGATACGCAGTATTTT. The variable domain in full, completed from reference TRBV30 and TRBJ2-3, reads SQTIHQWPATLVQPVGSPLSLECTVEGTSNPNLYWYRQAAGRGLQLLFYSVGIGQISSEVPQNLSASRPQDRQFILSSKKLLLSDSGFYLCAWGTGTGGRADTQYFGPGTRLTVL.